What follows are 18 T cell receptor beta chains derived from one specimen sequenced in a study of lymphopenia after photon versus proton radiotherapy. Measured with immunoSEQ multiplex PCR; TCRdb has only the in-frame clones, and not every one. The sample comprises around 64,000 clones, roughly 92% of which are singletons, and 2.2% rests with the top ten. The starting material was peripheral blood, obtained from a patient treated with photon-based radiotherapy. The receptors originated from a middle-aged woman with cholangiocarcinoma.

The genes are TRBV18 and TRBJ2-5; no clear D gene. The V gene's germline CDR1 is KGHSH and CDR2 LQKENI. Deletions cut 3 bases from V and 3 bases from J, with 2 bases between. The CDR3 covers 11 residues. The CDR3 here is CASSPEETQYF. In DNA form, the CDR3 reads TGTGCCAGCTCACCTGAAGAGACCCAGTACTTC.

This clone was counted once. This rearrangement joins TRBV5-1 to TRBJ1-1; unclear D gene. From germline, CDR1 is SGHRS and CDR2 YFSETQ. The CDR3 contains 14 residues. V was trimmed by 1 base and J by 4 bases, leaving 11 bases between them. CDR3 residues: CASSLTAASTEAFF. The DNA of the CDR3 is TGCGCCAGCAGCTTGACAGCGGCCAGCACTGAAGCTTTCTTT.

In DNA form, the CDR3 reads TGTGCCAGCAGTGAGGGCACCTTGGGAGAAAAACTGTTTTTT. This translates into CASSEGTLGEKLFF. The rearrangement links TRBV6-1 to TRBJ1-4; D is unresolved. The CDR3 is made up of 14 amino acids. The ends were cut back, 3 bases at V and 8 bases at J, with 13 bases in the middle. Germline CDR1 reads MNHNS; CDR2 reads SASEGT.

This chain links TRBV5-4 with TRBJ1-1; D call uncertain. Germline V gene lookup returns CDR1 SGHNT and CDR2 YYREEE (reference sequence). Trimming removed 0 bases from V and 6 bases from J, with 9 bases in between. This CDR3 contains 13 residues. CDR3 nucleotide sequence: TGTGCCAGCAGCTTGGAGCCCCAGGCTGAAGCTTTCTTT. The encoded protein is CASSLEPQAEAFF.

This clone was recorded once. This chain connects TRBV4-3 to TRBJ2-7, with 9 bases lining up with TRBD2. Germline V gene lookup returns CDR1 LGHNA and CDR2 YSLEER. J was trimmed by 1 base and V by 0 bases; bases with no gene match: 10. This CDR3 has 18 amino acids. The CDR3 DNA reads as TGCGCCAGCAGCCAAGAACTCGTGGCGGGAGGGGGGTCCTACGAGCAGTACTTC. It yields the protein CASSQELVAGGGSYEQYF.

This clone was seen only once. The chain has TRBV6-5 and TRBJ1-2; D not resolved. Trimming removed 6 bases from V and 2 bases from J, with 13 bases in between. This CDR3 has 14 residues. Looked up from germline, CDR1 is MNHEY and CDR2 is SVGAGI. The CDR3 is CASSQFGENYGYTF. The DNA of the CDR3 is TGTGCCAGCAGCCAATTCGGGGAGAACTATGGCTACACCTTC.

CDR3 amino acids: CASSFGAGEKLFF. CDR3 DNA sequence: TGTGCCAGCAGCTTTGGGGCCGGAGAAAAACTGTTTTTT. The chain couples TRBV7-6 to TRBJ1-4; tentative D call: TRBD1 (5 bases). Per germline, CDR1 SGHVS and CDR2 FNYEAQ. V gave up 3 bases and J gave up 8 bases, with 10 bases separating them. The CDR3 loop spans 13 amino acids.

This chain links TRBV5-8 with TRBJ1-3; the D gene is possibly TRBD1 (6 bases). The length of the CDR3 is 14 residues. CDR1 is SGHTS and CDR2 is YDEGEE in the germline V gene. V was trimmed by 4 bases and J by 3 bases, leaving 11 bases between them. CDR3: CASSPGTIGNTIYF. The CDR3, as DNA: TGTGCCAGCAGCCCCGGGACAATTGGAAACACCATATATTTT.

This clone appeared a few times. The chain recombines TRBV28 with TRBJ2-7; 7 nucleotides agree with TRBD1. There are 13 residues in the CDR3. The V and J ends lost 8 bases and 3 bases, in that order; junction bases with no gene match: 7. Germline V CDR1 and CDR2: MDHEN, SYDVKM. The CDR3 loop reads CASERTGDYEQYF. CDR3 in DNA: TGTGCCAGCGAGAGGACAGGAGACTACGAGCAGTACTTC. The complete variable domain, with remaining parts taken from reference TRBV28 and TRBJ2-7, reads DVKVTQSSRYLVKRTGEKVFLECVQDMDHENMFWYRQDPGLGLRLIYFSYDVKMKEKGDIPEGYSVSREKKERFSLILESASTNQTSMYLCASERTGDYEQYFGPGTRLTVT.

The chain has TRBV19 and TRBJ1-1; unclear D gene. CDR1 and CDR2 from the germline V gene are LNHDA and SQIVND (reference sequence). V lost 3 bases, J lost 0 bases, and 5 bases lay in between. The CDR3 is 13 residues long. CDR3 DNA sequence: TGTGCCAGTAGTATTACGATGAACACTGAAGCTTTCTTT. It specifies CASSITMNTEAFF.

The chain couples TRBV4-2 to TRBJ2-1; no reliable D call. V was cut by 1 base and J by 5 bases, with 9 bases left in between. The germline V gene has CDR1 LGHNA and CDR2 YNFKEQ. This CDR3 is 14 amino acids long. In nucleotides, the CDR3 is TGTGCCAGCAGCCAAGGGACGGAGAACAATGAGCAGTTCTTC. Its protein product is CASSQGTENNEQFF.

The rearrangement links TRBV30 to TRBJ1-1; 7 nucleotides line up with TRBD1. Germline-derived CDR1 and CDR2 are GTSNPN and SVGIG (reference sequence). The CDR3 loop spans 14 amino acids. The ends lost 1 base at V and 8 bases at J; junction bases unmatched: 10. CDR3 coding DNA: TGTGCCTGGAGTGCTGGACAGGCCAACTCGGAAGCTTTCTTT. As protein: CAWSAGQANSEAFF.

This chain joins TRBV5-6 and TRBJ2-1, with 9 bases lining up with TRBD1. V was pared by 3 bases and J by 7 bases, with 2 bases of the junction left unmatched. Germline V CDR1 and CDR2: SGHDT, YYEEEE. CDR3 size: 13 residues. The CDR3 sequence: CASSSTGGNEQFF. The CDR3 DNA is TGTGCCAGCAGCTCGACAGGGGGTAATGAGCAGTTCTTC.

The chain recombines TRBV11-2 with TRBJ1-1; D gene unclear. This CDR3 region has 16 residues. Germline V lookup: CDR1 SGHAT, CDR2 FQNNGV. Trimming removed 2 bases at V and 6 bases at J, with 19 bases between. The CDR3 bases are TGTGCCAGCAGCTTACGGTCGGACCCTAGCCACGCTGAAGCTTTCTTT. It specifies CASSLRSDPSHAEAFF.

The rearrangement uses TRBV7-9 and TRBJ2-5; no reliable D call. This CDR3 spans 16 amino acids. Trimming cost V 5 bases and J 3 bases, with 19 bases left between them. The germline gives CDR1 SEHNR, CDR2 FQNEAQ (reference sequence). CDR3 coding DNA: TGTGCCAGCAGCCCAATGGGCCAGGCGAAAAAAGAGACCCAGTACTTC. Its protein product is CASSPMGQAKKETQYF.

The rearrangement links TRBV5-1 to TRBJ1-1, with D unclear. Between the trimmed V and J ends, which lost 4 bases and 4 bases, there was a span of 14 bases. Germline V gene data show CDR1 as SGHRS and CDR2 as YFSETQ. The CDR3 totals 14 residues. Here the CDR3 DNA reads TGCGCCAGCAGCCGAGACCCCTGGGGCACTGAAGCTTTCTTT. This translates into CASSRDPWGTEAFF.

The V and J genes are TRBV27 and TRBJ2-7; either TRBD1 or TRBD2 may supply D (6 bases each). Trimming cost V 6 bases and J 0 bases, with 12 bases left between them. The CDR3 length is 14 residues. Germline V gives CDR1 MNHEY, CDR2 SMNVEV (reference sequence). The CDR3 reads CASREGGPSYEQYF. The CDR3 DNA follows: TGTGCCAGCAGAGAAGGGGGGCCCTCCTACGAGCAGTACTTC.

By sample fraction, this clone is medium-sized. The chain recombines TRBV6-1 with TRBJ2-5, with 16 bases matching TRBD2. The V segment lost 3 bases and the J segment 4 bases; nucleotides outside the gene matches: 2. This CDR3 region has 16 residues. The germline gives CDR1 MNHNS, CDR2 SASEGT. CDR3 sequence: CASSEGLAGGGETQYF. CDR3 coding DNA: TGTGCCAGCAGTGAGGGACTAGCGGGAGGGGGAGAGACCCAGTACTTC.